Its frequency marks the clone carrying this T cell receptor (beta chain) as medium-sized (0.01 to 0.1%). TRB was amplified from around 0.25 ug of peripheral blood genomic DNA per sample. This record comes from a study of T cell clusters in autoimmune cytopenias. Germline V gene sequence: CDR1 KGHSH, CDR2 LQKENI. CDR3 size: 15 residues. TRB was amplified by touch-down multiplex PCR, primer pools A and B combined. For each CDR3 protein, TCRdb gives one entry from its re-call of the multiplex PCR reads, without DNA. This sample's clone table lists over a thousand distinct CDR3 sequences. The sequencing sample was made of peripheral blood. The chain links TRBV18 to TRBJ2-2. This sequence originates from a human donor with an autoimmune cytopenia or autoimmune hepatitis (not recorded which). CDR3 region: CASSPRDSAGGELFF.